This TCR beta chain was identified in a study of T cell responses to AZD1222 COVID-19 vaccine. Libraries were prepared by immunoSEQ multiplex PCR; TCRdb keeps only in-frame clonotypes and omits some of them. The sample records approximately 140,000 clones, approximately 90% being singletons. The CDR3 loop spans 16 amino acids. V dropped 2 bases and J dropped 8; count of bases not matched to a gene: 7. CDR1 is LGHNA, CDR2 YSLEER, per germline. The TCR originated in an adult in good health. The V gene is TRBV4-3, the J gene TRBJ2-1, with 12 nucleotides matching TRBD1. The sample in question was peripheral blood, obtained on day 0 of AZD1222 vaccination. CDR3 sequence (DNA): TGCGCCAGCAGCCAACTGGGACAGGGGGCAAGCGATGAGCAGTTCTTC. Residues: CASSQLGQGASDEQFF.